The table lists the clone carrying this TCR beta chain with many counts. The germline gives CDR1 SEHNR, CDR2 FQNEAQ (reference sequence). The CDR3 is 14 residues long. With 1 base removed from V and 6 bases from J, the gap between germline ends came to 13 bases. CDR3 regions were amplified by Arm-PCR using iRepertoire HTBI primers to build TCR beta libraries. In the source study's methods: The identification of roughly 62 TRBV and 11 to 15 TRBJ segments was made across samples. TCRdb re-derived calls from the multiplex PCR reads in MiXCR, one entry per CDR3 protein. The V and J calls and clone size are TCRdb's, not the authors'. The table records roughly 500,000 distinct CDR3 sequences, about 14% of them present only once. This sample is drawn from a study of regulatory T cells in long-lasting Graves disease. Time point: newly diagnosed GD, antithyroid drugs for less than 3 months. The TCR library was made from RNA that had been extracted from PBMCs in TRIzol.

These records were also assigned to another study, of T cells in Graves' hyperthyroidism and ophthalmopathy.

The chain uses TRBV7-9 and TRBJ2-7, with D maybe TRBD1 (5 bases). This TCR was recovered from a man younger than 40 with Graves disease. The starting material was peripheral blood mononuclear cells (PBMCs), obtained at new diagnosis, from a patient treated with antithyroid drugs. This CDR3 reads CASSLEWGRGEQYF. The CDR3, as DNA: TGTGCCAGCAGCTTAGAGTGGGGAAGGGGCGAGCAGTACTTC.